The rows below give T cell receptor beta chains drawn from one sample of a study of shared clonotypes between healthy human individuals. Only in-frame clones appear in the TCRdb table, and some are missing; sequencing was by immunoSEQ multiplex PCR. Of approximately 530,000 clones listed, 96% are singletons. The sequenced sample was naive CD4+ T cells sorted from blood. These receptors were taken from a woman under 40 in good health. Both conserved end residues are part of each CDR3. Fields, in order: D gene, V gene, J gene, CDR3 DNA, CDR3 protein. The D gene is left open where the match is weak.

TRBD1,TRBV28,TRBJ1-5,TGTGCCAGCAGTGGTAGGAACAGGGGCTGGAGAAATCAGCCCCAGCATTTT,CASSGRNRGWRNQPQHF
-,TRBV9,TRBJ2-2,TGTGCCAGCAGCGTAGAGACTCACGCGAACACCGGGGAGCTGTTTTTT,CASSVETHANTGELFF
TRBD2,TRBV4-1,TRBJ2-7,TGCGCCAGCAGCCAAGCAGGCGGGAGGGCCTCGAACGAGCAGTACTTC,CASSQAGGRASNEQYF
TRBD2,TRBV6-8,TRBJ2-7,TGTGCCAGCAGTTACTCGGGGGGAGGGCCATACGAGCAGTACTTC,CASSYSGGGPYEQYF
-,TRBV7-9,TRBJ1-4,TGTGCCAGCAGCCGGGGGCAAGGGAATGAAAAACTGTTTTTT,CASSRGQGNEKLFF
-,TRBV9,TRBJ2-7,TGTGCCAGCAGCGTAGGGGGGACCGCCGGGGGCTACGAGCAGTACTTC,CASSVGGTAGGYEQYF
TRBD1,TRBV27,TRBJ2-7,TGTGCCAGCAGTCTTCGAGTTCCAGACAGGGTAACTCTGTACGAGCAGTACTTC,CASSLRVPDRVTLYEQYF
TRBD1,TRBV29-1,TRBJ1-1,TGCAGCTGGACAGGAACTAGCGTGAACACTGAAGCTTTCTTT,CSWTGTSVNTEAFF
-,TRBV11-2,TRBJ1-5,TGTGCCAGCAGCCCCGCGGGGTTAGGCAATCAGCCCCAGCATTTT,CASSPAGLGNQPQHF
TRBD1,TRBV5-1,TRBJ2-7,TGCGCCAGCAGCCTCGGACAGGGTGTTGGAAGCGAGCAGTACTTC,CASSLGQGVGSEQYF
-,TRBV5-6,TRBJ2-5,TGTGCCAGCAGTTACACGCAGGGGGGGGAGACCCAGTACTTC,CASSYTQGGETQYF
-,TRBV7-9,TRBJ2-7,TGTGCCAGCAGCCCAGGGGCGGTCTCCTACGAGCAGTACTTC,CASSPGAVSYEQYF
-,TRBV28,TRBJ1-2,TGTGCCAGCAGTGTCGACCGAGACTATGGCTACACCTTC,CASSVDRDYGYTF
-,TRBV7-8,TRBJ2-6,TGTGCCAGCAGCTTAGCTCGTGGGTCTGGGGCCAACGTCCTGACTTTC,CASSLARGSGANVLTF
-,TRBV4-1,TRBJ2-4,TGCGCCAGCAGCCAATACGTGGCCAAAAACATTCAGTACTTC,CASSQYVAKNIQYF
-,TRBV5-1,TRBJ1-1,TGCGCCAGCAGCGGGCAGACGAACACTGAAGCTTTCTTT,CASSGQTNTEAFF